Listed below are T cell receptor beta chains from one sample, sequenced in a study of blood T cell repertoires in COVID-19. Assay used: immunoSEQ multiplex PCR; TCRdb lists only in-frame clones, some missing. The sample lists about 120,000 clones, around 90% seen once, with around 4.1% in the top ten. The sequenced sample consisted of peripheral blood. Every receptor here comes from a woman in her fifties or sixties with COVID-19, enrolled during active disease. The CDR3 runs from the conserved cysteine through the conserved F or W. D genes are given only for firm matches. Only some rows state a clone size, as once, few, many or a class for expanded clones.

- | - | TRBJ1-2 | TRBV19 | CASKAGYYGYTF | TGTGCCAGTAAGGCAGGGTACTATGGCTACACCTTC
- | - | TRBJ1-4 | TRBV9 | CASSPRLATNEKLFF | TGTGCCAGCAGCCCGCGCCTTGCAACTAATGAAAAACTGTTTTTT
- | - | TRBJ1-1 | TRBV3-1/TRBV3-2 | CASSQVTLESTEAFF | TGTGCCAGCAGCCAAGTGACCCTAGAAAGCACTGAAGCTTTCTTT
- | - | TRBJ1-6 | TRBV10-3 | CAIRGPGLHF | TGTGCCATCAGGGGGCCAGGTCTACACTTT
- | TRBD1 | TRBJ1-6 | TRBV3-1/TRBV3-2 | CASSQGQGRNSPLHF | TGTGCCAGCAGCCAGGGACAGGGGCGGAATTCACCCCTCCACTTT
- | - | TRBJ2-5 | TRBV7-2 | CASSRGNQETQYF | TGTGCCAGCAGCAGAGGGAACCAAGAGACCCAGTACTTC
once | - | TRBJ1-2 | TRBV14 | CASSELQTGTYGYTF | TGTGCCAGCAGCGAACTACAGACAGGAACCTATGGCTACACCTTC
- | TRBD1 | TRBJ2-7 | TRBV6-5 | CASSYGTGDSYEQYF | TGTGCCAGCAGTTACGGTACAGGGGACTCCTACGAGCAGTACTTC
- | - | TRBJ1-2 | TRBV7-2 | CASSLDGNSNYGYTF | TGTGCCAGCAGCTTAGACGGGAACTCTAACTATGGCTACACCTTC
- | - | TRBJ2-1 | TRBV19 | CASSMFRRAYNEQFF | TGTGCCAGTAGTATGTTCCGGAGAGCATACAATGAGCAGTTCTTC
- | - | TRBJ2-2 | TRBV7-2 | CASSLMTRGTGELFF | TGTGCCAGCAGCTTAATGACCCGGGGAACCGGGGAGCTGTTTTTT
- | - | TRBJ1-1 | TRBV18 | CASSLRRTDFDEAFF | TGTGCCAGCTCACTTCGCCGAACAGATTTTGATGAAGCTTTCTTT
once | - | TRBJ2-7 | TRBV19 | CASSKETSKVYEQYF | TGTGCCAGTAGTAAGGAGACGTCAAAGGTCTACGAGCAGTACTTC
- | - | TRBJ1-5 | TRBV6-5 | CASSYGGGQPQHF | TGTGCCAGCAGTTACGGGGGGGGTCAGCCCCAGCATTTT
- | - | TRBJ1-5 | TRBV6-2/TRBV6-3 | CASSYRRSLSNQPQHF | TGTGCCAGCAGTTACCGGCGGTCGTTGAGCAATCAGCCCCAGCATTTT
- | TRBD1 | TRBJ1-6 | TRBV15 | CATQPDRGNSPLHF | TGTGCCACCCAACCGGACAGGGGGAATTCACCCCTCCACTTT
- | TRBD2 | TRBJ2-5 | TRBV4-3 | CASRSSGSETQYF | TGCGCCAGCAGGTCTAGCGGATCGGAGACCCAGTACTTC
- | - | TRBJ1-5 | TRBV15 | CATSRDRGTVSQPQHF | TGTGCCACCAGCAGAGATCGGGGGACGGTAAGTCAGCCCCAGCATTTT
- | - | TRBJ1-2 | TRBV7-2 | CASSLAPANYGYTF | TGTGCCAGCAGCTTAGCGCCGGCTAACTATGGCTACACCTTC
- | TRBD1 | TRBJ1-1 | TRBV10-3 | CAITGTGQEAFF | TGTGCCATCACGGGAACGGGACAGGAAGCTTTCTTT
- | - | TRBJ2-7 | TRBV6-2/TRBV6-3 | CASSYPPVIGTRGREQYF | TGTGCCAGCAGTTATCCCCCTGTGATCGGGACTAGGGGGCGCGAGCAGTACTTC
- | TRBD1 | TRBJ1-2 | TRBV6-5 | CASRPGTGGGYTF | TGTGCCAGCAGGCCTGGGACAGGGGGAGGCTACACCTTC
- | - | TRBJ2-3 | TRBV9 | CASSAQARLTDTQYF | TGTGCCAGCAGCGCACAGGCCCGGCTCACAGATACGCAGTATTTT
- | TRBD2 | TRBJ2-3 | TRBV5-1 | CASSFDRRGGGDTQYF | TGCGCCAGCAGCTTCGATCGGCGGGGGGGAGGAGATACGCAGTATTTT
- | - | TRBJ2-5 | TRBV11-2 | CASTGVQETQYF | TGTGCCAGCACAGGGGTCCAAGAGACCCAGTACTTC
- | - | TRBJ2-3 | TRBV27 | CASSLDRITDTQYF | TGTGCCAGCAGTTTAGACAGGATCACAGATACGCAGTATTTT
- | - | TRBJ2-7 | TRBV6-5 | CASSYSQGRYEQYF | TGTGCCAGCAGTTACTCACAGGGACGGTACGAGCAGTACTTC
- | - | TRBJ2-2 | TRBV7-2 | CASSFMNTGELFF | TGTGCCAGCAGCTTTATGAACACCGGGGAGCTGTTTTTT
- | - | TRBJ1-5 | TRBV28 | CASRSGGNQPQHF | TGTGCCAGCAGATCCGGGGGCAATCAGCCCCAGCATTTT
- | TRBD1 | TRBJ1-3 | TRBV6-6 | CASIQTGVGSGNTIYF | TGTGCCAGCATTCAGACAGGGGTTGGGTCTGGAAACACCATATATTTT
- | TRBD2 | TRBJ2-1 | TRBV19 | CASTRTSGERGEQFF | TGTGCCAGTACCCGGACTAGCGGGGAGAGGGGTGAGCAGTTCTTC
- | TRBD1 | TRBJ1-2 | TRBV6-5 | CASSYSGQGGGYTF | TGTGCCAGCAGTTACTCCGGACAGGGAGGCGGCTACACCTTC
- | TRBD1 | TRBJ1-3 | TRBV19 | CASSRIPGQHSGNTIYF | TGTGCCAGTAGTAGGATCCCGGGACAGCACTCTGGAAACACCATATATTTT
once | - | TRBJ2-2 | TRBV5-1 | CASSYQGGPGELFF | TGCGCCAGCAGCTACCAGGGGGGTCCCGGGGAGCTGTTTTTT
- | - | TRBJ1-3 | TRBV5-1 | CASSSPGDGNTIYF | TGCGCCAGCAGCAGCCCAGGGGATGGAAACACCATATATTTT
once | - | TRBJ2-2 | TRBV9 | CASNFPNGELFF | TGTGCCAGCAACTTTCCTAACGGGGAGCTGTTTTTT
- | - | TRBJ1-3 | TRBV2 | CASSEHSSGNTIYF | TGTGCCAGCTCCGAGCACAGCTCTGGAAACACCATATATTTT
- | - | TRBJ1-1 | TRBV18 | CASSPARGTEAFF | TGTGCCAGCTCACCAGCGCGGGGCACTGAAGCTTTCTTT
- | - | TRBJ1-2 | TRBV3-1/TRBV3-2 | CASSQDLVSGYYGYTF | TGTGCCAGCAGCCAAGATCTGGTGTCAGGGTACTATGGCTACACCTTC
- | TRBD1 | TRBJ2-3 | TRBV19 | CASSFRDRGRSLLRTDTQYF | TGTGCCAGTAGCTTTAGGGACAGGGGACGATCCCTGCTTAGGACAGATACGCAGTATTTT
- | - | TRBJ2-1 | TRBV19 | CASKEMGGQPSYNEQFF | TGTGCCAGTAAAGAAATGGGGGGGCAACCTTCCTACAATGAGCAGTTCTTC
- | TRBD1 | TRBJ2-7 | TRBV3-1/TRBV3-2 | CASSQNRGAYEQYF | TGTGCCAGCAGCCAGAACAGGGGAGCCTACGAGCAGTACTTC
once | - | TRBJ1-3 | TRBV6-5 | CASSPGGYSGNTIYF | TGTGCCAGCAGTCCCGGGGGGTACTCTGGAAACACCATATATTTT
- | TRBD1 | TRBJ2-6 | TRBV9 | CASSKRTGQSGANVLTF | TGTGCCAGCAGCAAACGGACAGGGCAGTCTGGGGCCAACGTCCTGACTTTC
- | - | TRBJ1-2 | TRBV5-1 | CASSPSLDRTSTSGYTF | TGCGCCAGCAGCCCGAGTCTAGACAGGACCTCGACCAGTGGCTACACCTTC